This T cell receptor beta chain was recorded in a study of spatial heterogeneity in lung cancer. TCRdb independently ran MiXCR on the 5' RACE reads; one entry per CDR3 protein. The top ten clones hold 52% of a sample with under 11,000 distinct CDR3 sequences, roughly 3.5% of them seen once. This clonotype was observed many times. Little can be read into the size of this beta chain, an off-target read in a library designed for alpha chains. Germline lookup yields CDR1 LNHDA and CDR2 SQIVND (reference sequence). This CDR3 comprises 14 residues. V lost 6 bases to trimming and J lost 5 bases; unmatched junction nucleotides: 7. This sample's time point: sample taken at primary tumor resection. Tumor, nontumor lung or frozen PBMC supplied whole RNA, sequenced without sorting.

The source of this sequence is a female donor with early-stage non-small cell lung cancer. Source: PBMCs, taken at surgery. V is TRBV19 and J is TRBJ1-5, with 7 bases identical to TRBD1. The CDR3: CASRLDRMDQPQHF. The DNA of the CDR3 is TGTGCCAGTAGGCTGGACAGGATGGATCAGCCCCAGCATTTT. Based on the CDR3 plus reference TRBV19 and TRBJ1-5, the full variable domain is DGGITQSPKYLFRKEGQNVTLSCEQNLNHDAMYWYRQDPGQGLRLIYYSQIVNDFQKGDIAEGYSVSREKKESFPLTVTSAQKNPTAFYLCASRLDRMDQPQHFGDGTRLSIL.